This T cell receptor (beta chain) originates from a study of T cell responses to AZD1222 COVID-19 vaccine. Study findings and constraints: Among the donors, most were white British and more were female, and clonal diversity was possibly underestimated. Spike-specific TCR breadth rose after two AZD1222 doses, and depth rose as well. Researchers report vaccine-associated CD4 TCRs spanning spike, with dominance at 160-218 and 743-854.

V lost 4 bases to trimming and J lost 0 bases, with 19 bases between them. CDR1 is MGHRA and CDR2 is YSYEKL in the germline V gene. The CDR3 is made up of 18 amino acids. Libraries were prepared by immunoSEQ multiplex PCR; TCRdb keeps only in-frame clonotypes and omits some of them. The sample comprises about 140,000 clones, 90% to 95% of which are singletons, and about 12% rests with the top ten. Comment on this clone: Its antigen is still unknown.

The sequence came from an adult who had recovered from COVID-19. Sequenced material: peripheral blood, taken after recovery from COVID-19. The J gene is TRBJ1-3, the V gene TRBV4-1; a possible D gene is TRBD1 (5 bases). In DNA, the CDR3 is TGCGCCAGCAGCCCACGAACTACGGGGGAAGCCTCTGGAAACACCATATATTTT. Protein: CASSPRTTGEASGNTIYF.